This T cell receptor (beta chain) came from a study of CD8 T cells in Susac syndrome. J gave up 2 bases and V 5 bases, and 5 bases lay outside the gene matches. The germline V gene encodes CDR1 PRHDT and CDR2 FYEKMQ (reference sequence). The CDR3 covers 15 residues. Random hexamers primed reverse transcription of about 0.45 to 1 ug RNA. An immunoSEQ multiplex PCR amplified TCR beta CDR3 over 54 Vbeta and 13 Jbeta. TCRdb independently ran MiXCR on the immunoSEQ multiplex PCR reads; one entry per CDR3 protein. The sample has roughly 200,000 distinct CDR3 sequences, around 95% seen once. The chain links TRBV13 to TRBJ2-3; 9 bases map to TRBD2. Input material: CD4+ T cells from PBMCs. This receptor was identified in a human donor with multiple sclerosis. The CDR3: CASSTLAGNTDTQYF. The CDR3 DNA is TGTGCCAGCAGCACCCTAGCGGGGAACACAGATACGCAGTATTTT.